This TCR beta chain was captured by sequencing in a study of blood T cell repertoires in COVID-19. Study background: In each case, the material was cDNA or gDNA derived from T cells, B-cell-depleted T cells, or PBMCs.

Trimming cost V 8 bases and J 0 bases; bases outside gene matches: 10. CDR3 size: 16 residues. CDR1 and CDR2 from the germline V gene are MGHRA and YSYEKL. In the authors' workflow: The assay estimated nucleated cells by amplifying reference gene primers. Using immunoSEQ multiplex PCR, the repertoire was profiled, and TCRdb retains in-frame clones only, with some absent. V and J calls and clone size are given by that table; D and trimming were obtained from the DNA. This sample has 300,000 to 450,000 clones, with roughly 86% found just once. The chain has TRBV4-1 and TRBJ2-1; 7 bases fit TRBD2. Input material: PBMCs or T cells enriched from blood (not recorded which). This clonotype originated in a man aged 35 to 55 in a cohort exposed to, infected with or recovered from COVID-19 (not recorded which). The CDR3 sequence: CASHMGGRDSYNEQFF. Here the CDR3 DNA reads TGCGCCAGCCATATGGGGGGGAGAGACTCCTACAATGAGCAGTTCTTC.